This TCR beta chain was identified during a study of follicular helper T cells after annual influenza vaccination. Time point specified: 2015-2016 season, pre-vaccination. CDR1 and CDR2 (germline): SNHLY, FYNNEI. The ends were cut back, 6 bases at V and 3 bases at J, with 11 bases in the middle. CDR3 size: 13 residues. Only in-frame clones appear in the TCRdb table, and some are missing; sequencing was by immunoSEQ multiplex PCR. This sample carries 9,400 or so clones, 70% to 85% of them seen once, and the ten largest clones take about 1.6%. The TCR originated in an adult who received the influenza vaccine. This rearrangement joins TRBV2 to TRBJ2-5, with unresolved D. Sequenced material: CXCR5+ CD38- circulating T follicular helper cells from blood, taken on the day of influenza vaccination. Subset in this sample: circulating Tfh, non-naive CD4+CXCR5+PD-1+ (ICOS+CD38+ or ICOS-CD38-). CDR3 protein: CASRVSPKETQYF. The CDR3 DNA sequence: TGTGCCAGCAGGGTCTCGCCAAAAGAGACCCAGTACTTC.